The clone carrying this T cell receptor (beta chain) has only a few counts. This specimen comes from a study of human T cells and chemical hapten exposure. About the study: Per-sample TCR yield variation was attributed mainly to small pooled library volume differences.

The CDR3 runs to 14 residues. Germline V CDR1 and CDR2: MNHEY, SVGAGI. J was trimmed by 4 bases and V by 2 bases; bases with no gene match: 0. Time point given: patch test 3, about 24 weeks after DPC sensitization. The sample's treatment: therapeutic diphenylcyclopropenone sensitization with weekly scalp DPC. TCRdb re-called the RACE reads through MiXCR, storing one row per CDR3 protein. Of 50,000 to 75,000 distinct CDR3 sequences listed, approximately 11% are singletons. This chain uses TRBV6-5 with TRBJ1-1; 11 bases are shared with TRBD1. The receptor was derived from a woman in her 30s with alopecia areata. Some clones in this sample may be carry-over from other donors' samples. The material sequenced was whole blood, taken in connection with sensitization to the hapten diphenylcyclopropenone (DPC). This chain's CDR3 is CASSYGTGGTEAFF. DNA of the CDR3: TGTGCCAGCAGTTACGGGACAGGGGGCACTGAAGCTTTCTTT.